This T cell receptor (beta chain) appears in the sequencing data of a study of cytomegalovirus exposure and HLA in healthy donors. The PCR employed 60 Vbeta primers together with 13 Jbeta primers. Assay used: immunoSEQ multiplex PCR; TCRdb lists only in-frame clones, some missing. The sample carries under 200,000 clones, roughly 82% recorded once. Concerning this clone: Its specificity is unknown.

The CDR3 contains 18 residues. The junction had 7 bases not matched to a gene; V was cut back by 3 bases and J by 2 bases. CDR1 is MDHEN and CDR2 is SYDVKM in the germline V gene. Points from the study as a whole: The study had only CMV serostatus as immune exposure information.

V is TRBV28 and J is TRBJ2-3; 14 bases fit TRBD2. This sequence was found in a woman between 50 and 59 years old in good health and CMV-seropositive. The sample taken for sequencing was PBMCs. CDR3 sequence reads: CASSFGGLAGAFTDTQYF. The CDR3 region has the DNA TGTGCCAGCAGTTTTGGGGGACTAGCGGGGGCTTTCACAGATACGCAGTATTTT.